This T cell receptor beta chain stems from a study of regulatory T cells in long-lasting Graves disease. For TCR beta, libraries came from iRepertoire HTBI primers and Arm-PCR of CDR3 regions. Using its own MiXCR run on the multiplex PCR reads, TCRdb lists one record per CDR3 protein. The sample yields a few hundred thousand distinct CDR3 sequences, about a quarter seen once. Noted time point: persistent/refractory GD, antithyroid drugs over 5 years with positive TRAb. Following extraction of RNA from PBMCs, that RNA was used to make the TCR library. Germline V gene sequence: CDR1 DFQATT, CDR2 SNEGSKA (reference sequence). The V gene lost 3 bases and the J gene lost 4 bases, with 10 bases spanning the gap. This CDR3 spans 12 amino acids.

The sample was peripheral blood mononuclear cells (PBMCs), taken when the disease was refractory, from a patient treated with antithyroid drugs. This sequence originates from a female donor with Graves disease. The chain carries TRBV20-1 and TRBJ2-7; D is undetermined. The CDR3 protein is CSASPNGYEQYF. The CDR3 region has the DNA TGCAGTGCTAGCCCAAACGGATACGAGCAGTACTTC.